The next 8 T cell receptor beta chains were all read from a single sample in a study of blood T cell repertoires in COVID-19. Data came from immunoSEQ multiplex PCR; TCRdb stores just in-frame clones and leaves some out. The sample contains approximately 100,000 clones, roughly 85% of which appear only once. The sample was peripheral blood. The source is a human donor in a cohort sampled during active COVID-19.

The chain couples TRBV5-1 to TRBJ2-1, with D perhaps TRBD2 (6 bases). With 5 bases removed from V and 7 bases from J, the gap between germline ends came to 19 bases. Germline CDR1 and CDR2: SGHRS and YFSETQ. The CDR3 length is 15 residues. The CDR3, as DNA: TGCGCCAGCAGAAAGCTAGCGAGTCAGGAAAATGAGCAGTTCTTC. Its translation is CASRKLASQENEQFF.

The CDR3: CASSSLGEQYF. CDR3 DNA sequence: TGTGCCAGCAGTTCTCTAGGCGAGCAGTACTTC. This rearrangement joins TRBV6-5 to TRBJ2-7, with D hard to call. Deletions cut 4 bases from V and 6 bases from J, with 7 bases between. Germline lookup yields CDR1 MNHEY and CDR2 SVGAGI. This CDR3 is 11 amino acids long.

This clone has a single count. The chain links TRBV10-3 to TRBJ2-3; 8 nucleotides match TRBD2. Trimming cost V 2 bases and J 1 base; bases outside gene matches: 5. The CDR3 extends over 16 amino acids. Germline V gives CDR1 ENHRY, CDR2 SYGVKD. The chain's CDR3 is CAISEGLAQRTDTQYF. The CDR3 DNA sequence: TGTGCCATCAGTGAGGGACTAGCTCAACGCACAGATACGCAGTATTTT.

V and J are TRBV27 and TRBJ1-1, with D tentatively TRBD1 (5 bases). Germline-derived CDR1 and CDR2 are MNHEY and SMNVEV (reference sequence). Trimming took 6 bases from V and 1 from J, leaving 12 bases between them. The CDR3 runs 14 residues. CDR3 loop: CASRLWGRNTEAFF. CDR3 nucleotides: TGTGCCAGCAGGCTGTGGGGCAGGAACACTGAAGCTTTCTTT.

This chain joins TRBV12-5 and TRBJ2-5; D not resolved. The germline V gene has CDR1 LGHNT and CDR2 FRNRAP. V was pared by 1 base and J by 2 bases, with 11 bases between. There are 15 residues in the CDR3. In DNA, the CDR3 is TGTGCTAGTGGTTTGGCTACCTTGATACAAGAGACCCAGTACTTC. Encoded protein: CASGLATLIQETQYF. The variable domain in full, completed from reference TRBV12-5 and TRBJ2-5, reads DARVTQTPRHKVTEMGQEVTMRCQPILGHNTVFWYRQTMMQGLELLAYFRNRAPLDDSGMPKDRFSAEMPDATLATLKIQPSEPRDSAVYFCASGLATLIQETQYFGPGTRLLVL.

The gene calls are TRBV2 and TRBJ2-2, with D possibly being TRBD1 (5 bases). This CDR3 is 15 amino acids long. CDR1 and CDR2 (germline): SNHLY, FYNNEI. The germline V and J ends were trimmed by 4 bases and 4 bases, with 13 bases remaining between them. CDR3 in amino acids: CASSVDSVGTGELFF. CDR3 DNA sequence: TGTGCCAGCAGTGTAGACAGCGTGGGCACCGGGGAGCTGTTTTTT.

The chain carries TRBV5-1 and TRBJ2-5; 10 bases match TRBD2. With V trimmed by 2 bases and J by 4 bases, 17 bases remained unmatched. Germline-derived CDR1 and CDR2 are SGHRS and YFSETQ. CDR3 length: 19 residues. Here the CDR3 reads CASSFGWASGSERGETQYF. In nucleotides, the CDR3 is TGCGCCAGCAGCTTCGGGTGGGCTAGCGGGAGCGAAAGGGGAGAGACCCAGTACTTC.

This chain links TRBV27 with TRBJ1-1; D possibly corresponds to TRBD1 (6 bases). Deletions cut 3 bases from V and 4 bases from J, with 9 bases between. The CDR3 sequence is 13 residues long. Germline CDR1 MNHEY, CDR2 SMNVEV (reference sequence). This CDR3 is CASSFLQGTEAFF. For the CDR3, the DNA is TGTGCCAGCAGTTTCTTACAGGGCACTGAAGCTTTCTTT.